Presented here are 26 T cell receptor beta chains from one specimen sequenced in a study of blood T cell repertoires in COVID-19. Profiling relied on immunoSEQ multiplex PCR, and the TCRdb table lists in-frame clones only, not all of them. The table lists more than 150,000 clones, under 85% of them singletons. The sequenced sample consisted of peripheral blood. These receptors were obtained from a man aged 55 to 70 with active or convalescent COVID-19.

This clone was seen more than once but under ten times. The same CDR3 also results from other DNA sequences found in this sample. The chain couples TRBV9 to TRBJ1-1; possibly TRBD1 for D (5 bases). Germline CDR1 is SGDLS and CDR2 is YYNGEE. V was cut by 0 bases and J by 5 bases, with 14 bases left in between. The CDR3 has 15 residues. In DNA, the CDR3 is TGTGCCAGCAGCGTAGACGGGGGGATCGGTACTGAAGCTTTCTTT. Amino acids: CASSVDGGIGTEAFF.

This clone was seen only a few times. The chain is built from TRBV5-1 and TRBJ1-3, with 9 bases matching TRBD1. CDR1 and CDR2 from the germline V gene are SGHRS and YFSETQ. V lost 4 bases to trimming and J lost 4 bases; unmatched junction nucleotides: 3. The CDR3 spans 14 residues. For the CDR3, the DNA is TGCGCCAGCAGCGCACAGGGGGCCGGAAACACCATATATTTT. Translating it yields CASSAQGAGNTIYF.

This clone occurred a few times. The chain combines TRBV29-1 with TRBJ2-7, with TRBD1 as a possible D gene (7 bases). Looked up from germline, CDR1 is SQVTM and CDR2 is ANQGSEA. V lost 3 bases and J lost 0, with 15 bases in between. The length of the CDR3 is 15 residues. DNA for the CDR3: TGCAGCGTTGATGGGGGCAGGGGGGCCTCCTACGAGCAGTACTTC. Protein: CSVDGGRGASYEQYF.

This clone was observed a handful of times. This chain's CDR3 is CASSLGTVYNQPQHF. CDR3 sequence (DNA): TGTGCCAGCAGCTTGGGGACAGTTTACAATCAGCCCCAGCATTTT. The chain is built from TRBV5-8 and TRBJ1-5, with D tentatively TRBD1 (6 bases). In germline, CDR1 is SGHTS, CDR2 YDEGEE. This CDR3 has 15 residues. Trimming stripped 0 bases from V and 3 bases from J, with 10 bases between.

This clone was picked up a small number of times. The chain combines TRBV11-3 with TRBJ2-2; 9 nucleotides match TRBD1. The germline CDR1 and CDR2 sequences are SGHNT and YENEEA. Trimming at V came to 5 bases and at J to 1 base, leaving 5 bases not matched to a gene. The CDR3 totals 16 residues. DNA for the CDR3: TGTGCCAGCAGCCGAGGGGGACAGGGGAACACCGGGGAGCTGTTTTTT. Translated, it gives CASSRGGQGNTGELFF.

The CDR3 loop is CASSTRASPLHF. The CDR3 nucleotides are TGTGCCAGCAGTACTAGGGCTTCACCCCTCCACTTT. V usage is TRBV28 and J usage is TRBJ1-6; D call uncertain. CDR1 and CDR2 (germline): MDHEN, SYDVKM. V shed 5 bases and J shed 9 bases, with 8 bases lying between them. CDR3 length equals 12 residues.

The chain employs TRBV2 and TRBJ2-7, with 9 nucleotides matching TRBD2. Trimming removed 1 base from V and 3 bases from J; junction bases left unmatched: 10. Germline CDR1 and CDR2: SNHLY and FYNNEI. This CDR3 has 17 amino acids. In DNA, the CDR3 is TGTGCCAGCAGTGAAGAGACTAGCGGCAAGAAGGGCTACGAGCAGTACTTC. Translated, it gives CASSEETSGKKGYEQYF.

J is TRBJ2-7 and V is TRBV24-1, with D possibly matching TRBD1 (6 bases). Trimming pared 4 bases from V and 4 bases from J, leaving 10 bases between. Germline V CDR1 and CDR2: KGHDR, SFDVKD. This CDR3 is built from 13 residues. The CDR3 sequence is CATSDLDSYEQYF. CDR3 nucleotide sequence: TGTGCCACCAGTGACTTGGACAGTTACGAGCAGTACTTC.

The chain recombines TRBV30 with TRBJ1-5, with D perhaps matching TRBD1 (5 bases). Deletions cut 4 bases from V and 0 bases from J, with 10 bases between. Germline V lookup: CDR1 GTSNPN, CDR2 SVGIG (reference sequence). The CDR3 runs 14 residues. CDR3 sequence (DNA): TGTGCCTGGAATAACAGGTATAGCAATCAGCCCCAGCATTTT. As protein: CAWNNRYSNQPQHF.

This clone showed up just a few times. This chain joins TRBV4-2 and TRBJ1-5; weak D call: TRBD1 (6 bases). The CDR3 loop spans 15 amino acids. Germline loops: CDR1 LGHNA, CDR2 YNFKEQ. V lost 2 bases to trimming and J lost 4 bases, with 12 bases between them. CDR3 amino acids: CASSQLQGWNQPQHF. CDR3 nucleotide sequence: TGTGCCAGCAGCCAATTACAGGGCTGGAATCAGCCCCAGCATTTT.

There are a few counts of this clone. V and J are TRBV24-1 and TRBJ2-5; 8 positions match TRBD2. Germline V CDR1 and CDR2: KGHDR, SFDVKD. V was clipped by 2 bases and J by 2 bases; unmatched bases: 6. The CDR3 is made up of 16 amino acids. The CDR3 sequence is CATSDSGGGWQETQYF. CDR3 bases: TGTGCCACCAGTGATTCGGGGGGGGGCTGGCAAGAGACCCAGTACTTC.

This clone has more than one count but fewer than ten. At the DNA level, this CDR3 is encoded by other sequences in the same sample as well. This chain uses TRBV19 with TRBJ2-3; a possible D gene is TRBD2 (5 bases). CDR3 length: 13 residues. Germline V gene sequence: CDR1 LNHDA, CDR2 SQIVND (reference sequence). With 4 bases removed from V and 5 bases from J, the gap between germline ends came to 10 bases. The CDR3 protein is CASSTGRGDTQYF. The DNA of the CDR3 is TGTGCCAGTAGTACTGGACGGGGAGATACGCAGTATTTT.

The chain is built from TRBV18 and TRBJ1-1; 7 positions match TRBD1. The ends lost 2 bases at V and 5 bases at J; junction bases unmatched: 17. This CDR3 spans 18 amino acids. Germline CDR1 and CDR2: KGHSH and LQKENI. CDR3 coding DNA: TGTGCCAGCTCACCAAGGCAGGCAGGGGGGTTTGGGGGAACTGAAGCTTTCTTT. As protein: CASSPRQAGGFGGTEAFF.

The V gene is TRBV9, the J gene TRBJ1-1, with D perhaps matching TRBD1 (5 bases). This CDR3 is built from 17 residues. V dropped 4 bases and J dropped 0 bases, with 19 bases sitting between them. The V gene's germline CDR1 is SGDLS and CDR2 YYNGEE. The CDR3 spells CASSPQPVGGMNTEAFF. In nucleotides, the CDR3 is TGTGCCAGCAGCCCCCAGCCCGTGGGGGGTATGAACACTGAAGCTTTCTTT.

The chain combines TRBV5-1 with TRBJ2-7; 7 bases are shared with TRBD1. Unmatched junction bases numbered 13, after V lost 7 bases and J lost 3 bases. From germline, CDR1 is SGHRS and CDR2 YFSETQ. This CDR3 has 15 amino acids. The CDR3 bases are TGCGCCAGCGGGAACCCACAGGGGATAGGCTACGAGCAGTACTTC. Residues: CASGNPQGIGYEQYF.

The V call is TRBV14, the J call TRBJ2-7, with TRBD1 matching 8 bases. Germline CDR1 SGHDN, CDR2 FVKESK. The CDR3 extends over 16 amino acids. J gave up 4 bases and V 1 base, and 9 bases lay outside the gene matches. Here the CDR3 reads CASSQARLDRAYEQYF. The CDR3 DNA is TGTGCCAGCAGCCAAGCCAGGTTGGACAGGGCGTACGAGCAGTACTTC.

V is TRBV19 and J is TRBJ2-6, with no clear D. This CDR3 spans 15 amino acids. Germline CDR1 and CDR2: LNHDA and SQIVND (reference sequence). Trimming left V 0 bases short and J 2 bases short, with 5 bases between. For the CDR3, the DNA is TGTGCCAGTAGTATAGACGCGACTGGGGCCAACGTCCTGACTTTC. It translates to CASSIDATGANVLTF.

The chain uses TRBV24-1 and TRBJ2-3; 8 positions match TRBD2. Trimming at V came to 3 bases and at J to 6 bases, leaving 4 bases not matched to a gene. Looked up from germline, CDR1 is KGHDR and CDR2 is SFDVKD. The CDR3 sequence is 14 residues long. The DNA of the CDR3 is TGTGCCACCAGTGATCTAGCGGGCGTGGATACGCAGTATTTT. It yields the protein CATSDLAGVDTQYF.

This chain connects TRBV24-1 to TRBJ1-2; 9 positions agree with TRBD1. The length of the CDR3 is 14 residues. The germline V gene encodes CDR1 KGHDR and CDR2 SFDVKD. V shed 2 bases and J 8 bases; nucleotides not matched to a gene: 5. The CDR3 nucleotides read TGTGCCACCAGTGATTGGGACAGGGAGAACGGCTACACCTTC. Translation gives CATSDWDRENGYTF.

This clone was seen a handful of times. CDR3 residues: CASSPYGQGFAEAFF. The CDR3 region has the DNA TGTGCCAGCAGCCCGTATGGGCAGGGATTCGCTGAAGCTTTCTTT. The chain recombines TRBV9 with TRBJ1-1; D perhaps matches TRBD1 (5 bases). Trimming removed 4 bases from V and 6 bases from J, with 19 bases in between. The CDR3 length is 15 residues. From germline, CDR1 is SGDLS and CDR2 YYNGEE.

The chain uses TRBV28 and TRBJ1-2; 7 nucleotides line up with TRBD1. Germline trimming cut 1 base from V and 0 bases from J; bases unmatched to any gene: 5. Germline V lookup: CDR1 MDHEN, CDR2 SYDVKM. The CDR3 spans 16 residues. CDR3 in DNA: TGTGCCAGCAGTTTATTTGGGACAGCATCTAACTATGGCTACACCTTC. Its translation is CASSLFGTASNYGYTF.

V usage is TRBV28 and J usage is TRBJ1-3; D may be TRBD1 (5 bases). Germline V gives CDR1 MDHEN, CDR2 SYDVKM. The CDR3 totals 15 residues. Trimming took 7 bases from V and 8 from J, leaving 21 bases between them. The CDR3 DNA reads TGTGCCAGCACCGATACGGGGGGACTGGGGGACACCATATATTTT. It specifies CASTDTGGLGDTIYF.

J is TRBJ2-2 and V is TRBV6-2 or TRBV6-3; D may be TRBD1 (5 bases). Trimming removed 2 bases from V and 3 bases from J, with 7 bases in between. The CDR3 loop spans 14 amino acids. Germline CDR1 reads MNHEY; CDR2 reads SVGEGT. This CDR3 reads CASSYAGYTGELFF. The CDR3 DNA follows: TGTGCCAGCAGTTACGCAGGGTACACCGGGGAGCTGTTTTTT.

This chain joins TRBV4-3 and TRBJ2-1; TRBD2 aligns across 12 bases. This CDR3 is built from 18 residues. After removal of 5 bases from V and 5 bases from J, the junction contained 13 bases not matched to a gene. Germline V gene lookup returns CDR1 LGHNA and CDR2 YSLEER. For the CDR3, the DNA is TGCGCCAGCAGCGAGTCCGGGACTAGCGGGTGGGGAGACAATGAGCAGTTCTTC. Its translation is CASSESGTSGWGDNEQFF.

This clone was seen a single time. The chain joins TRBV7-3 to TRBJ1-1; D is uncertain. Germline CDR1 and CDR2: SGHTA and FQGTGA. The CDR3 spans 14 residues. The germline V and J ends were trimmed by 8 bases and 4 bases, with 17 bases remaining between them. CDR3 DNA sequence: TGTGCCAGCTGCCGACGGTCGACGGGCACTGAAGCTTTCTTT. It yields the protein CASCRRSTGTEAFF.

The V call is TRBV5-4, the J call TRBJ1-2; perhaps TRBD1 as D (6 bases). Germline V gene sequence: CDR1 SGHNT, CDR2 YYREEE (reference sequence). The CDR3 totals 18 residues. Trimming left V 4 bases short and J 0 bases short, with 22 bases between. This CDR3 reads CASSGARTVELANYGYTF. CDR3 in DNA: TGTGCCAGCAGCGGCGCTAGGACAGTAGAGTTAGCTAACTATGGCTACACCTTC.